This T cell receptor beta chain was recovered during a study of blood T cell repertoires in COVID-19. The wider study: Sample material is recorded as cDNA or gDNA derived from T cells, B-cell-depleted T cells, or PBMCs.

The CDR3 length is 16 residues. Losses at the gene ends were 0 bases for V and 4 bases for J; bases not matched to a gene: 6. CDR1 is LNHNV, CDR2 YYDKDF, per germline (reference sequence). Here immunoSEQ multiplex PCR was the method, and the copy in TCRdb shows in-frame clones only, minus some. The profile shows about 250,000 clones, around 84% of them singletons. The V gene is TRBV15, the J gene TRBJ1-5; TRBD1 matches at 7 bases. The sequenced sample consisted of peripheral blood. This receptor was obtained from a woman in her forties who had recovered from COVID-19. This chain's CDR3 is CATSRERGPGNQPQHF. CDR3 DNA: TGTGCCACCAGCAGAGAAAGGGGGCCCGGGAATCAGCCCCAGCATTTT.